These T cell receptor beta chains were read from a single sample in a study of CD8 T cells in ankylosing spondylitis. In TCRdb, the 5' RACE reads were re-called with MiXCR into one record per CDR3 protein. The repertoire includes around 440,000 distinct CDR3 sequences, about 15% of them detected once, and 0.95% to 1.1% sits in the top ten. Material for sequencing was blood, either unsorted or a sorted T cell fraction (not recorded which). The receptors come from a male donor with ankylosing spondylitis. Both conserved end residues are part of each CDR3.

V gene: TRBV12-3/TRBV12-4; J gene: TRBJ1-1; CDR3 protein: CASSLGAGSGAFF
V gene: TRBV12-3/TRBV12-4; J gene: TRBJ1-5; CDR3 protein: CASSTDRNNQPQHF
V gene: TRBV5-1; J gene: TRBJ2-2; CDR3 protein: CASSPLAGVAGELFF
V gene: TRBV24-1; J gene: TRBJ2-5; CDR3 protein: CATSDPDRKETQYF
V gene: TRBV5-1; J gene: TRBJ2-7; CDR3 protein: CASSRLGTDSPAEQYF
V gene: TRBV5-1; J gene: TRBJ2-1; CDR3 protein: CASSLASSFSNEQFF
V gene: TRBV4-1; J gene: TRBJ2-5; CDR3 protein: CASSQAASGGPQETQYF
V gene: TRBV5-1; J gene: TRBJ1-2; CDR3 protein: CASSLALGQGSYGYTF
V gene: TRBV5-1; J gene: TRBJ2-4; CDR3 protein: CASSSAGVWNIQYF
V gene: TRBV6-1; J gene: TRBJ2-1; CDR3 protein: CASSEAGGHNEQFF
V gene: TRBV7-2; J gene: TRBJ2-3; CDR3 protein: CASSLSGLAGATDTQYF
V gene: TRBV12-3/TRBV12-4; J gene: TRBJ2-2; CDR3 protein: CASSRGGTGPTGELFF
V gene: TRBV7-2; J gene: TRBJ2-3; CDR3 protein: CASSLGRLADTQYF
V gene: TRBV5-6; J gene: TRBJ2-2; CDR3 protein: CASSFGQLDPGELFF